Listed below are T cell receptor beta chains from one sample, sequenced in a study of T cells in Graves' hyperthyroidism and ophthalmopathy. Each CDR3 protein is one row after TCRdb ran MiXCR on the multiplex PCR reads. In the table there are hundreds of thousands of distinct CDR3 sequences, roughly 20% of which are singletons. The material sequenced was blood. The receptors originated from a man under 40 with Graves' ophthalmopathy. Each CDR3 is given with its conserved first and last residue. A D gene is named only where the DNA matches it firmly. A clone size is listed for some rows: how often the clone was seen (once, few, many), or a class if it is expanded.

len: 19
abundance: many
j_gene: TRBJ2-3
v_gene: TRBV12-3/TRBV12-4
d_gene: TRBD2
CDR3nt: TGTGCCAGCCGTTCCCCGGGGACTAGCGGGAGTCTAGAAACAGATACGCAGTATTTT
CDR3aa: CASRSPGTSGSLETDTQYF

len: 14
abundance: few
j_gene: TRBJ1-4
v_gene: TRBV6-1
d_gene: -
CDR3nt: TGTGCCAGCCGACCGGGACCGAGTAATGAAAAACTGTTTTTT
CDR3aa: CASRPGPSNEKLFF

len: 16
abundance: -
j_gene: TRBJ2-3
v_gene: TRBV12-3/TRBV12-4
d_gene: TRBD1
CDR3nt: TGTGCCAGCAGTTTTATAAGAACAGGGGGTTTGGATACGCAGTATTTT
CDR3aa: CASSFIRTGGLDTQYF

len: 15
abundance: few
j_gene: TRBJ2-7
v_gene: TRBV11-2
d_gene: TRBD1
CDR3nt: TGTGCCAGCAGCCCTCGAGGGACAGGGGGACACGAGCAGTACTTC
CDR3aa: CASSPRGTGGHEQYF

len: 15
abundance: few
j_gene: TRBJ1-3
v_gene: TRBV11-2
d_gene: -
CDR3nt: TGTGCCAGCAGCTTAACGGCCCTAACTGGAAACACCATATATTTT
CDR3aa: CASSLTALTGNTIYF

len: 15
abundance: few
j_gene: TRBJ2-7
v_gene: TRBV29-1
d_gene: TRBD2
CDR3nt: TGCAGCGTTGAACTAGCTAGCGGGGGGGCCTACGAGCAGTACTTC
CDR3aa: CSVELASGGAYEQYF

len: 11
abundance: few
j_gene: TRBJ1-2
v_gene: TRBV7-9
d_gene: -
CDR3nt: TGTGCCAGCAGCCCCCAGATTGGCTACACCTTC
CDR3aa: CASSPQIGYTF

len: 17
abundance: -
j_gene: TRBJ2-6
v_gene: TRBV28
d_gene: TRBD2
CDR3nt: TGTGCCAGTCTTAATAGCGGGAGGGCTAACGGGGCCAACGTCCTGACTTTC
CDR3aa: CASLNSGRANGANVLTF

len: 14
abundance: few
j_gene: TRBJ2-7
v_gene: TRBV4-2
d_gene: TRBD1
CDR3nt: TGTGCCAGCAGCCCCCGGGACAGGGAGGACGAGCAGTACTTC
CDR3aa: CASSPRDREDEQYF

len: 13
abundance: few
j_gene: TRBJ2-3
v_gene: TRBV24-1
d_gene: -
CDR3nt: TGTGCCACCAGTGATTTTGGGGCAGATACGCAGTATTTT
CDR3aa: CATSDFGADTQYF

len: 15
abundance: -
j_gene: TRBJ2-3
v_gene: TRBV10-3
d_gene: -
CDR3nt: TGTGCCATCAGTGGCCAGGGAGAGGGCACAGATACGCAGTATTTT
CDR3aa: CAISGQGEGTDTQYF

len: 14
abundance: -
j_gene: TRBJ2-4
v_gene: TRBV2
d_gene: TRBD2
CDR3nt: TGTGCCAGCAGTAAGGGAGGACTAGTCGCCATTCAGTACTTC
CDR3aa: CASSKGGLVAIQYF

len: 13
abundance: -
j_gene: TRBJ2-2
v_gene: TRBV2
d_gene: -
CDR3nt: TGTGCCAGCAGCAACCAGGGGACCGGGGAGCTGTTTTTT
CDR3aa: CASSNQGTGELFF

len: 19
abundance: -
j_gene: TRBJ2-6
v_gene: TRBV6-1
d_gene: TRBD1
CDR3nt: TGTGCCAGCAGTATAATTGTTGGACAGGGACGCTCTGGGGCCAACGTCCTGACTTTC
CDR3aa: CASSIIVGQGRSGANVLTF

len: 15
abundance: few
j_gene: TRBJ2-7
v_gene: TRBV5-1
d_gene: -
CDR3nt: TGCGCCAGCAGCCGCTTCCGGGACTCTAAGAACGAGCAGTACTTC
CDR3aa: CASSRFRDSKNEQYF

len: 13
abundance: many
j_gene: TRBJ1-1
v_gene: TRBV29-1
d_gene: TRBD1
CDR3nt: TGCAGCGGGGGGGGACAGCCGAACACTGAAGCTTTCTTT
CDR3aa: CSGGGQPNTEAFF

len: 13
abundance: many
j_gene: TRBJ2-7
v_gene: TRBV28
d_gene: TRBD1
CDR3nt: TGTGCCAGTAACAGGGGTGGATCCTACGAGCAGTACTTC
CDR3aa: CASNRGGSYEQYF